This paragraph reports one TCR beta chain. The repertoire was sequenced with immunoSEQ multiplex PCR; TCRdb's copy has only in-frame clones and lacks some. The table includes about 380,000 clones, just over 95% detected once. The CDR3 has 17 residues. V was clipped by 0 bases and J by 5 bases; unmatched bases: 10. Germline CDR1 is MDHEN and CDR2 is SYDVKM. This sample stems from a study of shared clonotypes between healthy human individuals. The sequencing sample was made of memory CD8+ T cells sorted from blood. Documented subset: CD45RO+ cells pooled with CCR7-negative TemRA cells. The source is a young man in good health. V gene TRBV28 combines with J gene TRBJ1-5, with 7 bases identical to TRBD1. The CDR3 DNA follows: TGTGCCAGCAGTTTATGGGGGCCGGACAGGAGTTATCAGCCCCAGCATTTT. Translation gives CASSLWGPDRSYQPQHF.